This T cell receptor (beta chain) was sequenced in a study of cytomegalovirus exposure and HLA in healthy donors. Germline CDR1 reads LNHDA; CDR2 reads SQIVND (reference sequence). Trimming shortened V by 2 bases and J by 0 bases, and 17 bases separated the two germline ends. The CDR3 is 18 residues long. This PCR relied on a set of 60 Vbeta primers and 13 Jbeta primers. Generated by immunoSEQ multiplex PCR, the TCRdb table keeps only in-frame clones and is missing some. Altogether approximately 170,000 clones are present, 75% to 90% being singletons, with the ten largest covering 4.5%. This sequence originates from a woman in her forties or fifties in good health and CMV-seropositive. The chain employs TRBV19 and TRBJ1-3; D possibly corresponds to TRBD1 (6 bases). Sequencing was carried out using PBMCs. CDR3 coding DNA: TGTGCCAGTAGTATATCCGGGACACCCCTATACTCTGGAAACACCATATATTTT. Protein sequence: CASSISGTPLYSGNTIYF.